The 26 T cell receptor beta chains listed next were all sequenced from one sample in a study of control samples from healthy donors and cancer patients. TCRdb's copy holds only in-frame clones and misses some; the assay was immunoSEQ multiplex PCR. Among under 100,000 clones, 88% were seen once, and the ten largest hold over 13%. Sequenced sample: blood. These receptors originate from a woman aged 70-85 years in good health.

The chain employs TRBV28 and TRBJ1-1; 7 positions match TRBD1. The CDR3 is 13 amino acids. The J segment lost 4 bases and the V segment lost 8 bases, leaving 7 bases of the junction unmatched. The germline gives CDR1 MDHEN, CDR2 SYDVKM. CDR3 residues: CASQAGGGTEAFF. In DNA form, the CDR3 reads TGTGCCAGCCAAGCAGGGGGAGGCACTGAAGCTTTCTTT. The full variable domain, with the rest looked up from reference TRBV28 and TRBJ1-1, is DVKVTQSSRYLVKRTGEKVFLECVQDMDHENMFWYRQDPGLGLRLIYFSYDVKMKEKGDIPEGYSVSREKKERFSLILESASTNQTSMYLCASQAGGGTEAFFGQGTRLTVV.

For the CDR3, the DNA is TGTGCCAGCAGCTTGGTCCCAGGAGGGGCCACTGAAGCTTTCTTT. Translating gives CASSLVPGGATEAFF. V gene TRBV5-5 combines with J gene TRBJ1-1; the D gene is possibly TRBD1 (5 bases). The CDR3 sequence is 15 residues long. Germline loops: CDR1 SGHKS, CDR2 YYEKEE (reference sequence). V was clipped by 0 bases and J by 4 bases, with 13 bases between them. The full variable domain, its missing parts supplied by reference TRBV5-5 and TRBJ1-1, is DAGVTQSPTHLIKTRGQQVTLRCSPISGHKSVSWYQQVLGQGPQFIFQYYEKEERGRGNFPDRFSARQFPNYSSELNVNALLLGDSALYLCASSLVPGGATEAFFGQGTRLTVV.

The chain is built from TRBV6-5 and TRBJ1-5; D ambiguous. This CDR3 has 13 residues. The V end lost 0 bases, the J end lost 7 bases, and 7 bases lay between the germline ends. The germline V gene encodes CDR1 MNHEY and CDR2 SVGAGI. Here the CDR3 DNA reads TGTGCCAGCAGTTACTCGGACCGACAGCCCCAGCATTTT. Protein sequence: CASSYSDRQPQHF.

V usage is TRBV4-1 and J usage is TRBJ1-2; D gene unclear. Germline CDR1 is MGHRA and CDR2 is YSYEKL. The ends were cut back, 0 bases at V and 8 bases at J, with 7 bases in the middle. CDR3 length equals 12 residues. CDR3: CASSQDPGGYTF. The CDR3 DNA reads TGCGCCAGCAGCCAAGATCCGGGAGGCTACACCTTC.

This clone was recorded once. This chain uses TRBV7-2 with TRBJ2-7; unclear D gene. The CDR3 loop spans 14 amino acids. Germline V gives CDR1 SGHTA, CDR2 FQGNSA. The germline V and J ends were trimmed by 5 bases and 1 base, with 12 bases remaining between them. The CDR3 loop is CASSPAAGSYEQYF. The CDR3 coding sequence is TGTGCCAGCAGCCCTGCAGCTGGGTCCTACGAGCAGTACTTC.

This sequence joins TRBV18 and TRBJ1-3, with 8 bases fitting TRBD1. J gave up 1 base and V 2 bases, and 1 base lay outside the gene matches. The CDR3 extends over 15 amino acids. The germline V gene encodes CDR1 KGHSH and CDR2 LQKENI. Here the CDR3 DNA reads TGTGCCAGCTCACCAAGGACAGGGTCTGGAAACACCATATATTTT. Its protein product is CASSPRTGSGNTIYF.

The V gene is TRBV19, the J gene TRBJ1-2; 8 bases fit TRBD1. Unmatched junction bases numbered 13, after V lost 7 bases and J lost 0 bases. CDR1 and CDR2 (germline): LNHDA, SQIVND (reference sequence). This CDR3 comprises 17 residues. DNA for the CDR3: TGTGCCAGTACCACGAGCCCCACAGGGGGGGCTAACTATGGCTACACCTTC. Translated, it gives CASTTSPTGGANYGYTF.

The chain is built from TRBV30 and TRBJ1-1, with 10 bases lining up with TRBD1. The germline V gene has CDR1 GTSNPN and CDR2 SVGIG (reference sequence). The CDR3 loop spans 18 amino acids. J gave up 5 bases and V 7 bases, and 22 bases lay outside the gene matches. CDR3 residues: CALVGQGSRSRSETEAFF. In DNA form, the CDR3 reads TGTGCCTTAGTGGGACAGGGGTCGCGGAGCCGCAGCGAAACTGAAGCTTTCTTT.

This clone has only one observation. Here the CDR3 DNA reads TGTGCCAGCAACCGGGACAGCAACACTGAAGCTTTCTTT. The encoded protein is CASNRDSNTEAFF. J is TRBJ1-1 and V is TRBV7-9; 7 bases fit TRBD1. Germline CDR1 and CDR2: SEHNR and FQNEAQ (reference sequence). The CDR3 runs to 13 residues. The V segment lost 7 bases and the J segment 2 bases; nucleotides outside the gene matches: 4.

This clone was seen just once. The V gene is TRBV5-1, the J gene TRBJ1-2; unclear D gene. The germline V and J ends were trimmed by 1 base and 3 bases, with 4 bases remaining between them. This CDR3 comprises 12 residues. CDR1 and CDR2 (germline): SGHRS, YFSETQ. CDR3 in amino acids: CASSLTDYGYTF. CDR3 sequence (DNA): TGCGCCAGCAGCTTGACTGACTATGGCTACACCTTC.

The chain links TRBV7-9 to TRBJ1-1; 7 nucleotides align to TRBD1. Germline CDR1 reads SEHNR; CDR2 reads FQNEAQ (reference sequence). Germline trimming cut 3 bases from V and 0 bases from J; bases unmatched to any gene: 7. CDR3 length: 16 residues. This CDR3 is CASSLGWTGLNTEAFF. Written as DNA, the CDR3 is TGTGCCAGCAGCTTGGGTTGGACAGGCCTGAACACTGAAGCTTTCTTT.

CDR3 DNA sequence: TGTGCCACCAGCAGACGGCTAGGGGGAGGAACAGATACGCAGTATTTT. It specifies CATSRRLGGGTDTQYF. This chain connects TRBV15 to TRBJ2-3; TRBD1 or TRBD2 may be the D gene (6 bases each). CDR1 and CDR2 (germline): LNHNV, YYDKDF (reference sequence). The V end lost 2 bases, the J end lost 3 bases, and 15 bases lay between the germline ends. The CDR3 contains 16 residues.

The J gene is TRBJ2-1, the V gene TRBV27, with TRBD2 matching 8 bases. V lost 6 bases to trimming and J lost 7 bases; unmatched junction nucleotides: 14. This CDR3 contains 16 residues. Germline loops: CDR1 MNHEY, CDR2 SMNVEV (reference sequence). CDR3 nucleotide sequence: TGTGCCAGCAGCCCCCCGGTGGGACTAGTAATGAATGAGCAGTTCTTC. Translation: CASSPPVGLVMNEQFF.

As DNA, the CDR3 is TGTGCCAGTAGTCCCTCACACCCCCAGGGCACTGAAGCTTTCTTT. Its translation: CASSPSHPQGTEAFF. The V call is TRBV19, the J call TRBJ1-1; possible D gene TRBD1, 5 bases. This CDR3 has 15 residues. Germline CDR1 reads LNHDA; CDR2 reads SQIVND (reference sequence). V was trimmed by 5 bases and J by 4 bases, leaving 17 bases between them.

The chain links TRBV19 to TRBJ2-5; 11 nucleotides match TRBD1. Trimming at V came to 4 bases and at J to 5 bases, leaving 6 bases not matched to a gene. CDR1 is LNHDA, CDR2 SQIVND, per germline (reference sequence). This CDR3 has 15 amino acids. In DNA form, the CDR3 reads TGTGCCAGTAGTACTCCGGGACAGGGGGGGGAGACCCAGTACTTC. As protein: CASSTPGQGGETQYF. Based on the CDR3 plus reference TRBV19 and TRBJ2-5, the full variable domain is DGGITQSPKYLFRKEGQNVTLSCEQNLNHDAMYWYRQDPGQGLRLIYYSQIVNDFQKGDIAEGYSVSREKKESFPLTVTSAQKNPTAFYLCASSTPGQGGETQYFGPGTRLLVL.

The V gene is TRBV9, the J gene TRBJ2-5; 13 positions agree with TRBD2. After removal of 3 bases from V and 2 bases from J, the junction contained 4 bases not matched to a gene. The CDR3 has 16 amino acids. In germline, CDR1 is SGDLS, CDR2 YYNGEE. The CDR3 loop is CASSARLAGGQETQYF. The DNA of the CDR3 is TGTGCCAGCAGCGCCCGACTAGCGGGGGGACAAGAGACCCAGTACTTC.

V usage is TRBV3-1 (or the pseudogene TRBV3-2) and J usage is TRBJ1-2, with a possible D match to TRBD1 (6 bases). Looked up from germline, CDR1 is LGHDT and CDR2 is YNNKEL (reference sequence). The CDR3 totals 13 residues. Trimming left V 4 bases short and J 6 bases short, with 12 bases between. The CDR3 protein is CASSRGTTNGYTF. CDR3 coding DNA: TGTGCCAGCAGCCGAGGGACAACAAATGGCTACACCTTC.

CDR3 in amino acids: CASSQLRAPDTQYF. The CDR3 DNA reads as TGTGCCAGCAGCCAGCTACGGGCCCCGGATACGCAGTATTTT. The V and J genes are TRBV3-1 (or the pseudogene TRBV3-2) and TRBJ2-3; no clear D. CDR1 LGHDT and CDR2 YNNKEL come from the germline V gene (reference sequence). V was pared by 3 bases and J by 6 bases, with 13 bases between. The CDR3 loop spans 14 amino acids.

This rearrangement joins TRBV2 to TRBJ1-2; 7 bases fit TRBD1. V trimming: 1 base; J trimming: 5 bases; junction bases outside the gene matches: 10. The germline V gene has CDR1 SNHLY and CDR2 FYNNEI. CDR3 length equals 16 residues. DNA of the CDR3: TGTGCCAGCAGTGAAGGGGAGGGCTCAGGGGGGTATGGCTACACCTTC. Its translation is CASSEGEGSGGYGYTF.

In this sample, this clone turned up a few times. The J gene is TRBJ2-3, the V gene TRBV19, with 8 bases that match TRBD1. The CDR3 runs 18 residues. From germline, CDR1 is LNHDA and CDR2 SQIVND (reference sequence). V shed 7 bases and J 0 bases; nucleotides not matched to a gene: 15. CDR3 sequence: CASTYRGRGKRSTDTQYF. For the CDR3, the DNA is TGTGCCAGTACCTACAGGGGGAGAGGTAAAAGAAGCACAGATACGCAGTATTTT.

Here the CDR3 reads CASSGGWNTEAFF. The CDR3 region has the DNA TGTGCCAGCTCAGGAGGATGGAACACTGAAGCTTTCTTT. This chain connects TRBV6-5 to TRBJ1-1; D call uncertain. The CDR3 is 13 residues long. The germline V gene encodes CDR1 MNHEY and CDR2 SVGAGI. V dropped 8 bases and J dropped 1 base, with 11 bases sitting between them.

The chain carries TRBV12-3 or TRBV12-4 and TRBJ1-2; D gene ambiguous. The V end lost 3 bases, the J end lost 7 bases, and 9 bases lay between the germline ends. The CDR3 is 12 amino acids. The DNA for the CDR3 is TGTGCCAGCAGTTTTTTAGGACGTGGCTACACCTTC. This codes for CASSFLGRGYTF.

The rearrangement uses TRBV7-9 and TRBJ2-1; D ambiguous. The CDR3 sequence is 15 residues long. Trimming removed 5 bases from V and 3 bases from J, with 14 bases in between. Germline loops: CDR1 SEHNR, CDR2 FQNEAQ (reference sequence). The CDR3 DNA reads as TGTGCCAGCAGCCCACAGCGTCTCGGCTACAATGAGCAGTTCTTC. It encodes CASSPQRLGYNEQFF.

V usage is TRBV5-1 and J usage is TRBJ2-5; 8 bases agree with TRBD1. Trimming removed 2 bases from V and 5 bases from J; junction bases left unmatched: 8. CDR3 length: 15 amino acids. The V gene's germline CDR1 is SGHRS and CDR2 YFSETQ. CDR3 sequence (DNA): TGCGCCAGCAGCTTACAGGGGGTAGGATCGGAGACCCAGTACTTC. This encodes CASSLQGVGSETQYF. Complete variable domain (other parts from reference TRBV5-1 and TRBJ2-5): KAGVTQTPRYLIKTRGQQVTLSCSPISGHRSVSWYQQTPGQGLQFLFEYFSETQRNKGNFPGRFSGRQFSNSRSEMNVSTLELGDSALYLCASSLQGVGSETQYFGPGTRLLVL.

The sample holds many counts of this clone. The rearrangement links TRBV2 to TRBJ2-7; the D gene is possibly TRBD1 (5 bases). V lost 1 base and J lost 8, with 6 bases in between. This CDR3 is 11 amino acids long. CDR1 and CDR2 (germline): SNHLY, FYNNEI. The CDR3 sequence: CASSEEGKQYF. For the CDR3, the DNA is TGTGCCAGCAGTGAAGAGGGGAAGCAGTACTTC.

The V and J genes are TRBV29-1 and TRBJ1-4; unclear D gene. V shed 6 bases and J shed 9 bases, with 17 bases lying between them. CDR1 and CDR2 from the germline V gene are SQVTM and ANQGSEA. The CDR3 sequence is 13 residues long. CDR3 bases: TGCAGCGTGCGGACGGATACGATGAAAAAACTGTTTTTT. It encodes CSVRTDTMKKLFF.